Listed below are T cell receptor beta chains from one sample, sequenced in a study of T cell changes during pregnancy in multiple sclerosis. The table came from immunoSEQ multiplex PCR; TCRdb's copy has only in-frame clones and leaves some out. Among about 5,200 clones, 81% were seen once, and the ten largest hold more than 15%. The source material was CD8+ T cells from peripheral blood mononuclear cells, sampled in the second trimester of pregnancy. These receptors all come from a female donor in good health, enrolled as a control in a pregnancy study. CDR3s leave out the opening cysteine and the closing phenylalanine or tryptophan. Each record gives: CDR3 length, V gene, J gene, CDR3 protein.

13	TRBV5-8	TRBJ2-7	ASSFGQGRVDEQY
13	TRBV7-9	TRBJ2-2	ASSLPDSNTGELF
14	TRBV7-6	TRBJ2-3	ASSLRPGQGRYTQY
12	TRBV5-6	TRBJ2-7	ASSLSAGTYEQY
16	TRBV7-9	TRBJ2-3	ASSLEGLSGGRTDTQY
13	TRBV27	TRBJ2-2	ASSLMGLETGELF
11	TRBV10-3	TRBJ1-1	AITATGGTEAF
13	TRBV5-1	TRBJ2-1	ASSFSGGVPDEQF
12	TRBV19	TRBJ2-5	ASSPDWNQETQY
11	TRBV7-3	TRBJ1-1	ASSATANTEAF
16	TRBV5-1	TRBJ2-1	ASSLVGTGGSFGNEQF
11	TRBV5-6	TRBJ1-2	ASSRDRGHGYT
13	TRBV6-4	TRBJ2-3	ASSDGTSGTDTQY
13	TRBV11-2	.	ASYGSGTGDYEQY
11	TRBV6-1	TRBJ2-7	ASSEQGHDEQY
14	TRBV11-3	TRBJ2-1	ASSSLSQASGNEQF
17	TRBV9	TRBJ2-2	ASSTSRGRQGPNTGELF
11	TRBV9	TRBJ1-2	ASSKTANYGYT
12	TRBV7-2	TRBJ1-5	ASSLRDRVQPQH
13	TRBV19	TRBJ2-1	ASSIGQGAYNEQF
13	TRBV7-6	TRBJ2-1	ASSTGTGGHNEQF
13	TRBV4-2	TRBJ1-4	ASSPRTATNEKLF
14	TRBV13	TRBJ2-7	ASSCYRGRVTYEQY
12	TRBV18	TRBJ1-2	ASSPPRTVMGYT
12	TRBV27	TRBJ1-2	ASSLGTGNYGYT
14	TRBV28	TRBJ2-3	ASSTTGGPRTDTQY
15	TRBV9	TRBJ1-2	ASRDPPGRHANYGYT
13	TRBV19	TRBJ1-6	ARNQQGARILALH
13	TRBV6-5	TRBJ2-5	ASSRGTGEVETQY
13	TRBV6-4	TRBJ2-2	ASSRQGAHTGELF
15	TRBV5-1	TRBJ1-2	ASSFLSVGRVGYGYT
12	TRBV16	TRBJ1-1	ASSQYDRNTEAF
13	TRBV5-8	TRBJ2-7	ASSPRDSNSYEQY
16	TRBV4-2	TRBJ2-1	ASSQDRGTSKSYNEQF
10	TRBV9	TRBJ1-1	ASGGRGVVGF
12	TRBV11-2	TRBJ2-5	ASSSTRGQETQY
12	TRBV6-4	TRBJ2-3	ASSDSAETDTQY
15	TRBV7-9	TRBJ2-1	ASSQGLAGGPGNEQF
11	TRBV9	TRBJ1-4	ASSTAPNEKLF
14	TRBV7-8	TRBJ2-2	ASSLYGTGTTGELF